These 14 T cell receptor beta chains originate from one sample sequenced in a study of T cells in narcolepsy. TCRdb's copy holds only in-frame clones and misses some; the assay was immunoSEQ multiplex PCR. The table records under 30,000 clones, 78% of them present only once. The sequencing sample was made of CD45RA- memory CD4+ T cells from PBMCs. These receptors were taken from a human donor with narcolepsy.

The CDR3 spells CAWSSPGQGTEKLFF. Here the CDR3 DNA reads TGTGCCTGGAGTTCCCCCGGACAGGGGACCGAAAAACTGTTTTTT. The chain recombines TRBV30 with TRBJ1-4, with TRBD1 identical over 9 bases. Germline CDR1 GTSNPN, CDR2 SVGIG (reference sequence). The CDR3 sequence is 15 residues long. Losses at the gene ends were 2 bases for V and 8 bases for J; bases not matched to a gene: 9. Combining the CDR3 with reference TRBV30 and TRBJ1-4 gives the whole variable domain SQTIHQWPATLVQPVGSPLSLECTVEGTSNPNLYWYRQAAGRGLQLLFYSVGIGQISSEVPQNLSASRPQDRQFILSSKKLLLSDSGFYLCAWSSPGQGTEKLFFGSGTQLSVL.

CDR3 coding DNA: TGTGCCAGCAGTCGCGGGGGGTCAGCCTACAATGAGCAGTTCTTC. It is translated as CASSRGGSAYNEQFF. V and J are TRBV2 and TRBJ2-1, with 8 bases lining up with TRBD2. This CDR3 has 15 residues. Germline V lookup: CDR1 SNHLY, CDR2 FYNNEI. V shed 5 bases and J 2 bases; nucleotides not matched to a gene: 5.

The CDR3 reads CAWSSLRGGTGELFF. CDR3 in DNA: TGTGCCTGGAGTTCCTTGCGGGGGGGCACCGGGGAGCTGTTTTTT. V gene TRBV30 combines with J gene TRBJ2-2, with 9 positions matching TRBD2. V shed 2 bases, J shed 4 bases, and the junction held 5 bases outside the gene matches. This CDR3 contains 15 residues. Germline CDR1 GTSNPN, CDR2 SVGIG (reference sequence).

This clone was recorded only once. This chain links TRBV30 with TRBJ1-5, with TRBD1 identical over 10 bases. The CDR3 extends over 16 amino acids. Germline lookup yields CDR1 GTSNPN and CDR2 SVGIG (reference sequence). With V trimmed by 1 base and J by 7 bases, 10 bases remained unmatched. CDR3 nucleotides: TGTGCCTGGAGTGCACGAGACAGGGGGCCCTCACAGCCCCAGCATTTT. This codes for CAWSARDRGPSQPQHF. Using reference TRBV30 and TRBJ1-5 for the parts outside the CDR3, the full variable domain is SQTIHQWPATLVQPVGSPLSLECTVEGTSNPNLYWYRQAAGRGLQLLFYSVGIGQISSEVPQNLSASRPQDRQFILSSKKLLLSDSGFYLCAWSARDRGPSQPQHFGDGTRLSIL.

The chain couples TRBV5-1 to TRBJ1-2, with D unresolved. Trimming left V 0 bases short and J 4 bases short, with 10 bases between. This CDR3 spans 14 amino acids. Germline V CDR1 and CDR2: SGHRS, YFSETQ. This CDR3 reads CASSLAADVYGYTF. The CDR3 nucleotides read TGCGCCAGCAGCTTGGCCGCAGACGTCTATGGCTACACCTTC. Supplemented by reference TRBV5-1 and TRBJ1-2, the full variable domain reads KAGVTQTPRYLIKTRGQQVTLSCSPISGHRSVSWYQQTPGQGLQFLFEYFSETQRNKGNFPGRFSGRQFSNSRSEMNVSTLELGDSALYLCASSLAADVYGYTFGSGTRLTVV.

V and J are TRBV7-8 and TRBJ1-4, with a possible D match to TRBD1 (6 bases). CDR1 SGHVS and CDR2 FQNEAQ come from the germline V gene. With 4 bases removed from V and 4 bases from J, the gap between germline ends came to 13 bases. The CDR3 loop spans 15 amino acids. CDR3 DNA sequence: TGTGCCAGCAGCTCCCGGACAGCAAATAATGAAAAACTGTTTTTT. Translation gives CASSSRTANNEKLFF.

This clone was found once. The chain's CDR3 is CSVAVGREKLFF. The CDR3 nucleotides read TGCAGCGTTGCAGTAGGGAGGGAAAAACTGTTTTTT. This sequence joins TRBV29-1 and TRBJ1-4; D unresolved. The germline V gene has CDR1 SQVTM and CDR2 ANQGSEA. The CDR3 has 12 amino acids. Trimming shortened V by 4 bases and J by 8 bases, and 11 bases separated the two germline ends.

The count of this clone is one. V gene TRBV7-2 combines with J gene TRBJ1-1, with a possible D match to TRBD1 (6 bases). The germline V gene encodes CDR1 SGHTA and CDR2 FQGNSA. CDR3 size: 14 residues. The V gene lost 1 base and the J gene lost 6 bases, with 12 bases spanning the gap. CDR3 DNA sequence: TGTGCCAGCAGCTTAGGGGTACAGGGATCTGAAGCTTTCTTT. This codes for CASSLGVQGSEAFF.

CDR3 sequence: CASSEAMTGFQETQYF. CDR3 nucleotides: TGTGCCAGCAGTGAAGCGATGACAGGGTTCCAAGAGACCCAGTACTTC. The gene calls are TRBV6-1 and TRBJ2-5; 7 positions match TRBD1. The V gene end was trimmed by 0 bases and the J gene end by 1 base; junction bases not matched to a gene: 5. This CDR3 region has 16 residues. CDR1 is MNHNS, CDR2 SASEGT, per germline.

The chain links TRBV19 to TRBJ1-3; 7 bases are a match to TRBD1. Germline CDR1 LNHDA, CDR2 SQIVND (reference sequence). This CDR3 has 14 residues. V lost 7 bases, J lost 8 bases, and 11 bases stayed unmatched. The CDR3: CASTLKQGSDTIYF. The CDR3 DNA reads as TGTGCCAGTACCCTTAAACAGGGGAGTGACACCATATATTTT.

The rearrangement links TRBV15 to TRBJ2-5, with TRBD2 matching 7 bases. The J call may not be correct, given that the DNA end is closer to TRBJ2-7. The CDR3 length is 18 residues. CDR1 is LNHNV, CDR2 YYDKDF, per germline (reference sequence). The CDR3 sequence is CATSRDRSGLAGRDEQYF. CDR3 nucleotides: TGTGCCACCAGCAGAGATCGGTCGGGCTTAGCGGGCAGGGACGAGCAGTACTTC.

The rearrangement joins TRBV11-3 to TRBJ2-3, with 9 bases matching TRBD2. Per germline, CDR1 SGHNT and CDR2 YENEEA. V shed 5 bases, J shed 8 bases, and the junction held 11 bases outside the gene matches. This CDR3 is built from 15 residues. The chain's CDR3 is CASSPGAGGPATQYF. The CDR3 nucleotides read TGTGCCAGCAGCCCAGGGGCGGGGGGGCCAGCTACGCAGTATTTT.

In this sample, this clone turned up once. V gene TRBV9 combines with J gene TRBJ2-1; no clear D gene. The V end lost 1 base, the J end lost 9 bases, and 20 bases lay between the germline ends. The CDR3 length is 16 residues. Germline values: CDR1 SGDLS, CDR2 YYNGEE. Here the CDR3 reads CASSVPRGSVEVEQFF. DNA for the CDR3: TGTGCCAGCAGCGTACCTCGAGGATCAGTTGAGGTTGAGCAGTTCTTC.

V is TRBV2 and J is TRBJ2-5; D is possibly TRBD2 (6 bases). This CDR3 contains 12 residues. CDR1 and CDR2 (germline): SNHLY, FYNNEI. Trimming took 6 bases from V and 1 from J, leaving 6 bases between them. DNA of the CDR3: TGTGCCAGCAGGGGGGGCCAAGAGACCCAGTACTTC. Translated: CASRGGQETQYF.